This T cell receptor beta chain emerged from a study of cytomegalovirus exposure and HLA in healthy donors. Study-level findings and limits: The study assumed roughly uniform donor sequencing depth for presence/absence analyses. When a later analysis compared HLA-associated TCR beta chains with equally common others, the HLA-associated chains turned out to be more clonally expanded and to have lower generation probabilities.

Turning to this clone: Its specificity is not known.

Germline V lookup: CDR1 ENHRY, CDR2 SYGVKD. J lost 3 bases, V lost 6 bases, and 7 bases had no gene match. The length of the CDR3 is 14 residues. The PCR employed 60 Vbeta primers together with 13 Jbeta primers. Per the authors' pipeline: Unique TCR beta chains numbered approximately 76 million in a later analysis, with roughly 10 million shared. Sequenced by immunoSEQ multiplex PCR; TCRdb stores in-frame clones only, minus some. V, J and clone size are those of that table, while D and trimming were read from the DNA. Seen here are tens of thousands of clones, more than 60% observed once, and the top ten hold around an eighth.

The sequenced sample was PBMCs. The chain joins TRBV10-3 to TRBJ1-2; 7 bases agree with TRBD1. The sequence was collected from a male donor in good health and CMV-seropositive. CDR3 residues: CAIRPTGDDYGYTF. The CDR3 region has the DNA TGTGCCATCAGGCCAACAGGGGACGACTATGGCTACACCTTC.